Presented here are 24 T cell receptor beta chains from one specimen sequenced in a study of T-cell memory formation after mild COVID-19. One entry per CDR3 protein results from TCRdb running MiXCR on the 5' RACE reads. The data contain about 200,000 distinct CDR3 sequences, 9.5% of them singletons. Specimen: PBMCs or a T cell subset sorted from them (not recorded which). Source of these receptors: a man between 18 and 29 years old who had mild COVID-19 (a few samples of this study predate the infection). Cell type and time point are not known.

This clonotype showed up many times. The CDR3 nucleotides read TGTGCCATCAGTGACGAAGAGACCCAGTACTTC. It translates to CAISDEETQYF. The V gene is TRBV10-3, the J gene TRBJ2-5; D unclear. Germline V gene lookup returns CDR1 ENHRY and CDR2 SYGVKD. Trimming removed 3 bases from V and 3 bases from J, with 2 bases in between. The CDR3 has 11 residues.

This clonotype was observed a few times. The chain recombines TRBV29-1 with TRBJ1-1, with a weak D call TRBD1 (5 bases). Looked up from germline, CDR1 is SQVTM and CDR2 is ANQGSEA. The CDR3 sequence is 13 residues long. Trimming took off 4 bases at V and 4 bases at J, with 13 bases between the two ends. The DNA of the CDR3 is TGCAGCGTTGGATCAGGGCCAATCACTGAAGCTTTCTTT. As protein: CSVGSGPITEAFF.

The CDR3 sequence is CSATGQGRTGELFF. CDR3 nucleotides: TGCAGTGCCACGGGACAGGGGAGGACCGGGGAGCTGTTTTTT. This chain connects TRBV20-1 to TRBJ2-2; 10 nucleotides match TRBD1. The CDR3 is made up of 14 amino acids. The V and J ends lost 6 bases and 5 bases, in that order; junction bases with no gene match: 6. Germline V gives CDR1 DFQATT, CDR2 SNEGSKA (reference sequence).

The chain couples TRBV4-3 to TRBJ2-3; D call uncertain. V lost 0 bases, J lost 2 bases, and 9 bases lay in between. The CDR3 length is 15 residues. Germline V gene lookup returns CDR1 LGHNA and CDR2 YSLEER. The CDR3 DNA reads as TGCGCCAGCAGCCAAGAGCCCCCGGCCACAGATACGCAGTATTTT. This sequence encodes CASSQEPPATDTQYF.

This sequence joins TRBV12-3 or TRBV12-4 and TRBJ1-2, with TRBD1 matching 9 bases. This CDR3 region has 15 residues. Trimming took 5 bases from V and 8 from J; bases not matched to a gene: 12. CDR3 sequence (DNA): TGTGCCAGCAGTCCTTCGGACAGGGGAAGTAGAGGCTACACCTTC. It translates to CASSPSDRGSRGYTF.

This clonotype occurred many times. The chain has TRBV7-3 and TRBJ2-3; TRBD1 aligns across 8 bases. In germline, CDR1 is SGHTA, CDR2 FQGTGA. Trimming at V came to 5 bases and at J to 5 bases, leaving 12 bases not matched to a gene. This CDR3 spans 16 amino acids. CDR3 loop: CASSDLPGQGLDTQYF. Written as DNA, the CDR3 is TGTGCCAGCAGCGATCTTCCCGGACAGGGATTAGATACGCAGTATTTT.

The sample holds a few counts of this clonotype. The chain links TRBV7-2 to TRBJ1-1; tentatively, D is TRBD1 (5 bases). The CDR3 consists of 14 residues. CDR1 is SGHTA, CDR2 FQGNSA, per germline. Trimming removed 2 bases at V and 2 bases at J, with 9 bases between. CDR3 bases: TGTGCCAGCAGCTTATCAGGGTTTAACACTGAAGCTTTCTTT. Residues: CASSLSGFNTEAFF.

This clonotype has just a few counts. The chain has TRBV7-3 and TRBJ2-3, with a tentative D call TRBD2 (7 bases). CDR1 is SGHTA, CDR2 FQGTGA, per germline. The V and J ends lost 4 bases and 1 base respectively, with 12 bases between them. The CDR3 length is 15 residues. In DNA, the CDR3 is TGTGCCAGCAGCTCCCGGGGGGCCGGCACAGATACGCAGTATTTT. It encodes CASSSRGAGTDTQYF.

Here the CDR3 reads CASSANFDQPQHF. In DNA form, the CDR3 reads TGTGCCAGCAGTGCAAACTTCGATCAGCCCCAGCATTTT. This rearrangement joins TRBV6-1 to TRBJ1-5; no firm D call. CDR3 length: 13 amino acids. CDR1 is MNHNS and CDR2 is SASEGT in the germline V gene. Trimming cost V 4 bases and J 5 bases, with 9 bases left between them.

This clonotype was counted at least ten times. This rearrangement joins TRBV7-2 to TRBJ2-1; 15 positions agree with TRBD2. This CDR3 contains 19 residues. CDR1 and CDR2 from the germline V gene are SGHTA and FQGNSA. V trimming: 0 bases; J trimming: 6 bases; junction bases outside the gene matches: 9. This CDR3 reads CASSLAGLAGGGASNEQFF. CDR3 bases: TGTGCCAGCAGCTTAGCGGGACTAGCGGGGGGTGGAGCCTCCAATGAGCAGTTCTTC. Complete variable domain (other parts from reference TRBV7-2 and TRBJ2-1): GAGVSQSPSNKVTEKGKDVELRCDPISGHTALYWYRQSLGQGLEFLIYFQGNSAPDKSGLPSDRFSAERTGGSVSTLTIQRTQQEDSAVYLCASSLAGLAGGGASNEQFFGPGTRLTVL.

This clonotype was recorded a few times. This chain uses TRBV7-2 with TRBJ1-2; tentatively, D is TRBD1 (6 bases). V gave up 3 bases and J gave up 8 bases, with 13 bases separating them. The CDR3 spans 13 residues. Germline lookup yields CDR1 SGHTA and CDR2 FQGNSA. The CDR3 coding sequence is TGTGCCAGCAGCTTGTCACAGGGAAACGGCTACACCTTC. Translated, it gives CASSLSQGNGYTF.

This clonotype was detected ten times or more. The CDR3 spells CASSRQPGLAGESNEQFF. DNA of the CDR3: TGTGCCAGCAGCCGCCAACCTGGACTAGCGGGGGAGTCCAATGAGCAGTTCTTC. This chain connects TRBV6-2 or TRBV6-3 to TRBJ2-1; 13 positions match TRBD2. Germline trimming cut 6 bases from V and 6 bases from J; bases unmatched to any gene: 14. Germline V gene sequence: CDR1 MNHEY, CDR2 SVGEGT. CDR3 size: 18 residues.

About this clonotype: Mismatch with germline at one junction end may stem from a read error. The chain uses TRBV20-1 and TRBJ1-1; D uncertain. The CDR3 runs 14 residues. The V gene's germline CDR1 is DFQATT and CDR2 SNEGSKA (reference sequence). In DNA, the CDR3 is TGCAGTGCAAGAGGTGTATGGGCGAACACTGAAGCTTTCTTT. The encoded protein is CSARGVWANTEAFF.

The V and J genes are TRBV11-2 and TRBJ2-6, with 7 bases identical to TRBD2. The CDR3 is 20 amino acids. Germline CDR1 SGHAT, CDR2 FQNNGV. The J segment lost 4 bases and the V segment lost 1 base, leaving 16 bases of the junction unmatched. The CDR3 nucleotides are TGTGCCAGCAGCTTAGGCGGGGGACGGGACGGGCCTCTGGGGGCCAACGTCCTGACTTTC. It encodes CASSLGGGRDGPLGANVLTF.

This clonotype was seen at least ten times. The V and J genes are TRBV5-1 and TRBJ2-2; perhaps TRBD2 as D (5 bases). The germline CDR1 and CDR2 sequences are SGHRS and YFSETQ. V was cut by 4 bases and J by 7 bases, with 11 bases left in between. The CDR3 covers 13 residues. CDR3 amino acids: CASSRWAGGELFF. The CDR3 nucleotides read TGCGCCAGCAGCCGATGGGCGGGCGGGGAGCTGTTTTTT.

The chain has TRBV5-1 and TRBJ2-1, with a possible D match to TRBD2 (6 bases). Trimming cost V 4 bases and J 8 bases, with 13 bases left between them. The CDR3 contains 13 residues. Germline V gene sequence: CDR1 SGHRS, CDR2 YFSETQ. CDR3 in amino acids: CASSPGTRDEQFF. CDR3 DNA sequence: TGCGCCAGCAGCCCAGGGACTCGGGATGAGCAGTTCTTC.

This clonotype was seen a few times. The V and J genes are TRBV25-1 and TRBJ1-2; 9 bases are a match to TRBD1. The CDR3 spans 14 residues. The V gene end was trimmed by 2 bases and the J gene end by 4 bases; junction bases not matched to a gene: 2. Germline CDR1 is MGHDK and CDR2 is SYGVNS. The chain's CDR3 is CASSEPGQGYGYTF. For the CDR3, the DNA is TGTGCCAGCAGTGAACCGGGACAGGGCTATGGCTACACCTTC.

The sample holds a few counts of this clonotype. The V and J genes are TRBV20-1 and TRBJ2-1; 8 nucleotides align to TRBD1. CDR1 and CDR2 from the germline V gene are DFQATT and SNEGSKA (reference sequence). The CDR3 is 15 amino acids. Trimming removed 3 bases from V and 9 bases from J; junction bases left unmatched: 13. The CDR3 protein is CSARMSRQGAGEQFF. CDR3 coding DNA: TGCAGTGCTAGGATGTCCCGGCAGGGGGCAGGTGAGCAGTTCTTC.

In this sample, this clonotype turned up a few times. V usage is TRBV23-1 and J usage is TRBJ2-5; no definite D call. TRBV23-1 is marked as an open reading frame, function uncertain. With 8 bases removed from V and 0 bases from J, the gap between germline ends came to 16 bases. The CDR3 is 15 residues long. The chain's CDR3 is CASYQGSQYQETQYF. DNA for the CDR3: TGCGCCAGCTATCAAGGGTCTCAGTACCAAGAGACCCAGTACTTC.

The chain combines TRBV10-1 with TRBJ2-5; D might be TRBD2 (5 bases). The CDR3 length is 14 residues. V was shortened by 0 bases and J by 1 base, with 6 bases between the two germline ends. Looked up from germline, CDR1 is WNHNN and CDR2 is SYGVQD (reference sequence). DNA of the CDR3: TGCGCCAGCAGTGAGTCCCGGGGCCAAGAGACCCAGTACTTC. This sequence encodes CASSESRGQETQYF.

Only a few counts were recorded for this clonotype. The J gene is TRBJ1-1, the V gene TRBV4-3; D gene unclear. V was pared by 1 base and J by 2 bases, with 11 bases between. CDR1 and CDR2 from the germline V gene are LGHNA and YSLEER. The CDR3 is 15 residues long. The CDR3 coding sequence is TGCGCCAGCAGCCAAGGGGCACAGAGAAACACTGAAGCTTTCTTT. Translating gives CASSQGAQRNTEAFF.

The chain uses TRBV6-5 and TRBJ1-3; no clear D gene. CDR3 size: 14 residues. V was cut by 8 bases and J by 7 bases, with 18 bases left in between. CDR1 is MNHEY and CDR2 is SVGAGI in the germline V gene. The chain's CDR3 is CASSGRTVGNTIYF. The CDR3 DNA reads as TGTGCCAGCTCCGGACGAACTGTGGGGAACACCATATATTTT.

This clonotype occurred a few times. The chain couples TRBV7-2 to TRBJ1-1; tentative D call: TRBD1 (5 bases). Trimming cost V 4 bases and J 7 bases, with 7 bases left between them. Germline lookup yields CDR1 SGHTA and CDR2 FQGNSA. The CDR3 length is 11 residues. The CDR3 loop reads CASSWDREAFF. The CDR3 coding sequence is TGTGCCAGCAGCTGGGACCGTGAAGCTTTCTTT.

This clonotype was recorded many times. The chain couples TRBV7-9 to TRBJ2-3; D is undetermined. Trimming cost V 5 bases and J 0 bases, with 6 bases left between them. This CDR3 region has 13 residues. Germline V lookup: CDR1 SEHNR, CDR2 FQNEAQ (reference sequence). The CDR3 loop is CASSQDSTDTQYF. The CDR3 DNA follows: TGTGCCAGCAGCCAGGACAGCACAGATACGCAGTATTTT.